A single sample gave rise to the 16 T cell receptor beta chains below, sequenced in a study of CD8 T cells in Susac syndrome. RNA was extracted with the RNeasy kit, and a quantity of 0.5 to 1 ug was reverse transcribed using random hexamers. TCRdb fed the immunoSEQ multiplex PCR reads into MiXCR, producing one record per CDR3 protein. In the table there are roughly 140,000 distinct CDR3 sequences, approximately 95% of which are singletons. The sample consisted of CD4+ T cells from PBMCs. These receptors all stem from a human donor with Susac syndrome.

The genes are TRBV5-4 and TRBJ2-5; D call uncertain. CDR1 SGHNT and CDR2 YYREEE come from the germline V gene (reference sequence). This CDR3 contains 15 residues. The V gene lost 1 base and the J gene lost 4 bases, with 14 bases spanning the gap. CDR3 coding DNA: TGTGCCAGCAGCTTGCTGAGTAGCTCAGGAGAGACCCAGTACTTC. Its protein is CASSLLSSSGETQYF.

This chain joins TRBV3-1 and TRBJ2-7, with TRBD1 matching 9 bases. The CDR3 is 15 residues long. Germline assignment: CDR1 LGHDT and CDR2 YNNKEL (reference sequence). The V segment lost 3 bases and the J segment 5 bases; nucleotides outside the gene matches: 8. The CDR3 bases are TGTGCCAGCAGCCACCACTCGGGACAGGGCCACGAGCAGTACTTC. This codes for CASSHHSGQGHEQYF.

V gene TRBV2 combines with J gene TRBJ2-5; 9 nucleotides match TRBD2. V trimming: 8 bases; J trimming: 1 base; junction bases outside the gene matches: 8. The CDR3 contains 15 residues. Germline CDR1 SNHLY, CDR2 FYNNEI. The CDR3 DNA reads as TGTGCCAGCTTTAACGGCGGGGGGGCCCAAGAGACCCAGTACTTC. It encodes CASFNGGGAQETQYF. The variable domain in full, completed from reference TRBV2 and TRBJ2-5, reads EPEVTQTPSHQVTQMGQEVILRCVPISNHLYFYWYRQILGQKVEFLVSFYNNEISEKSEIFDDQFSVERPDGSNFTLKIRSTKLEDSAMYFCASFNGGGAQETQYFGPGTRLLVL.

The chain carries TRBV29-1 and TRBJ2-5; D gene uncertain. The CDR3 is made up of 10 amino acids. Germline values: CDR1 SQVTM, CDR2 ANQGSEA. Trimming removed 6 bases at V and 9 bases at J, with 11 bases between. The CDR3 protein is CSVDGPAQYF. CDR3 nucleotide sequence: TGCAGCGTGGACGGACCTGCCCAGTACTTC.

This chain connects TRBV25-1 to TRBJ1-1; D gene unclear. Germline CDR1 and CDR2: MGHDK and SYGVNS. The V gene lost 3 bases and the J gene lost 1 base, with 9 bases spanning the gap. This CDR3 comprises 14 residues. DNA of the CDR3: TGTGCCAGCAGTGACGGCGATCGGAACACTGAAGCTTTCTTT. This sequence encodes CASSDGDRNTEAFF.

V is TRBV7-9 and J is TRBJ2-1, with TRBD1 matching 7 bases. After removal of 7 bases from V and 1 base from J, the junction contained 13 bases not matched to a gene. Germline CDR1 and CDR2: SEHNR and FQNEAQ (reference sequence). The CDR3 loop spans 17 amino acids. The CDR3 loop is CASIDTRQGSSYNEQFF. CDR3 nucleotides: TGTGCCAGCATCGACACTCGACAGGGTAGTTCCTACAATGAGCAGTTCTTC.

This clonotype has a single count. The chain joins TRBV5-1 to TRBJ2-3, with 9 bases lining up with TRBD1. Germline V gene sequence: CDR1 SGHRS, CDR2 YFSETQ. There are 15 residues in the CDR3. V shed 7 bases, J shed 1 base, and the junction held 7 bases outside the gene matches. The CDR3 DNA reads TGCGCCAGCTTTTCCTGGACAGGGGGCACAGATACGCAGTATTTT. It yields the protein CASFSWTGGTDTQYF.

This clonotype was seen a single time. The rearrangement uses TRBV5-4 and TRBJ1-6; tentative D call: TRBD1 (5 bases). The CDR3 has 15 residues. V was pared by 4 bases and J by 5 bases, with 13 bases between. Germline V gives CDR1 SGHNT, CDR2 YYREEE (reference sequence). This CDR3 is CASSRGLTDNSPLHF. The CDR3 DNA follows: TGTGCCAGCAGCCGGGGCCTGACCGATAATTCACCCCTCCACTTT.

The rearrangement links TRBV12-3 or TRBV12-4 to TRBJ1-2, with D tentatively TRBD1 (6 bases). The CDR3 has 13 amino acids. Trimming took off 0 bases at V and 5 bases at J, with 7 bases between the two ends. CDR3 coding DNA: TGTGCCAGCAGTTTAGCGCAGGGGTATGGCTACACCTTC. Translated, it gives CASSLAQGYGYTF.

The gene calls are TRBV27 and TRBJ2-1; TRBD2 matches at 11 bases. The CDR3 consists of 15 residues. Germline CDR1 reads MNHEY; CDR2 reads SMNVEV (reference sequence). V shed 6 bases, J shed 7 bases, and the junction held 8 bases outside the gene matches. The CDR3 DNA is TGTGCCAGCAGACTGACTAGCGGGGTAGGGAATGAGCAGTTCTTC. Translation: CASRLTSGVGNEQFF.

The V call is TRBV6-5, the J call TRBJ2-7; TRBD1 matches 7 bases. J lost 12 bases, V lost 6 bases, and 8 bases had no gene match. This CDR3 comprises 11 residues. Germline lookup yields CDR1 MNHEY and CDR2 SVGAGI. The CDR3 loop is CASRKGQETYF. The CDR3 bases are TGTGCCAGCAGAAAAGGACAGGAAACGTACTTC.

This sequence joins TRBV10-2 and TRBJ2-3, with 10 bases that match TRBD1. The trim removed 7 bases at V and 4 bases at J, leaving 8 bases unmatched. CDR1 and CDR2 from the germline V gene are WSHSY and SAAADI. CDR3 size: 15 residues. The CDR3 nucleotides are TGCGCCAGCATTGCCCGGGACAGGGGACCAGATACGCAGTATTTT. As protein: CASIARDRGPDTQYF.

The chain couples TRBV5-1 to TRBJ2-3; D is uncertain. The CDR3 runs to 16 residues. CDR1 SGHRS and CDR2 YFSETQ come from the germline V gene. The V gene lost 4 bases and the J gene lost 1 base, with 16 bases spanning the gap. This CDR3 is CASSRDPFLGTDTQYF. DNA of the CDR3: TGCGCCAGCAGCAGAGACCCTTTCTTGGGCACAGATACGCAGTATTTT.

This chain links TRBV15 with TRBJ2-7; D unresolved. The CDR3 extends over 13 amino acids. Germline CDR1 LNHNV, CDR2 YYDKDF (reference sequence). V shed 0 bases and J shed 7 bases, with 10 bases lying between them. CDR3 DNA: TGTGCCACCAGCAGAGATTCGTTGCGGGAGCAGTACTTC. Amino acid sequence: CATSRDSLREQYF.

V is TRBV20-1 and J is TRBJ2-7; D tentatively reads TRBD1 or TRBD2 (6 bases each). CDR1 and CDR2 (germline): DFQATT, SNEGSKA (reference sequence). The CDR3 extends over 15 amino acids. V was trimmed by 3 bases and J by 5 bases, leaving 20 bases between them. The chain's CDR3 is CSARIGASRGDEQYF. The CDR3 nucleotides read TGCAGTGCTAGGATAGGGGCGTCAAGGGGGGACGAGCAGTACTTC.

This clonotype has a single count. The V gene is TRBV12-3 or TRBV12-4, the J gene TRBJ2-3; 10 bases are shared with TRBD2. The CDR3 totals 14 residues. The V and J ends lost 10 bases and 5 bases, in that order; junction bases with no gene match: 9. DNA of the CDR3: TGTGCCACCCGAGCGGGGGGGCCGGTAGATACGCAGTATTTT. Its protein is CATRAGGPVDTQYF.